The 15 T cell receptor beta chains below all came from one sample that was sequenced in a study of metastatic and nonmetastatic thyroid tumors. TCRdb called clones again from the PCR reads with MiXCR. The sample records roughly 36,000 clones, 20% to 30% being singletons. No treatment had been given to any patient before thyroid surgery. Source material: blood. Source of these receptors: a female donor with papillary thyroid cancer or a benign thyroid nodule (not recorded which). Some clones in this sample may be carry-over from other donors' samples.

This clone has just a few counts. DNA of the CDR3: TGTTTCATCAGTGAGTCGACAGGGATGAACACTGAAGCTTTCTTT. Translation: CFISESTGMNTEAFF. V gene TRBV10-3 combines with J gene TRBJ1-1; TRBD1 agrees at 7 bases. This CDR3 is 15 amino acids long. Germline CDR1 ENHRY, CDR2 SYGVKD.

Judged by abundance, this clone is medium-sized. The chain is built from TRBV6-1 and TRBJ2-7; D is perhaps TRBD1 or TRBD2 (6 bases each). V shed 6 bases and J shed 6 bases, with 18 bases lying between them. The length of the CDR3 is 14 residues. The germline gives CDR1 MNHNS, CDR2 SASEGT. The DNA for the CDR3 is TGTGCCAGCAGCCCCCGACGGGGGCAAGGCGAGCAGTACTTC. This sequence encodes CASSPRRGQGEQYF.

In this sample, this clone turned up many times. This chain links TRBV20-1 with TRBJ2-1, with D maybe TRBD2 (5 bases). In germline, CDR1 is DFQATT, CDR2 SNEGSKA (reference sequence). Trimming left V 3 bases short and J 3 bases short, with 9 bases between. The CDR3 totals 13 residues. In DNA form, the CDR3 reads TGCAGTGCTAGCGGGGTTCTCTACAATGAGCAGTTCTTC. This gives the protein CSASGVLYNEQFF.

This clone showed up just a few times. The DNA of the CDR3 is TGTGCCAGTAGTATAGAGGGGGAAAACACTGAAGCTTTCTTT. This sequence encodes CASSIEGENTEAFF. The gene calls are TRBV19 and TRBJ1-1; D is perhaps TRBD1 (5 bases). The germline V and J ends were trimmed by 0 bases and 2 bases, with 7 bases remaining between them. The CDR3 totals 14 residues. Germline V gives CDR1 LNHDA, CDR2 SQIVND (reference sequence).

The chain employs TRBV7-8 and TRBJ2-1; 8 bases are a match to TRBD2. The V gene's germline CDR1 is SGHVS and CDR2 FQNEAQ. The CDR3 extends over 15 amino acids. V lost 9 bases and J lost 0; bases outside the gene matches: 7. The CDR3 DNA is TGTGCCAGTATTAGCGGGATTGACTCCTACAATGAGCAGTTCTTC. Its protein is CASISGIDSYNEQFF.

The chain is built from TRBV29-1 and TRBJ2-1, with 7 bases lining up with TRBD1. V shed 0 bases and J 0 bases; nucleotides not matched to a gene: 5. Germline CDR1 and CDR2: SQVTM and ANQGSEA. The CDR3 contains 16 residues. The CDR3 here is CSVEDPDRISYNEQFF. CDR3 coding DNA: TGCAGCGTTGAAGATCCGGACAGGATCTCCTACAATGAGCAGTTCTTC.

The CDR3 DNA follows: TGTGCCAGCAGCCCGACTAGCGGGAGCGTTAACATTCAGTACTTC. Protein sequence: CASSPTSGSVNIQYF. V usage is TRBV6-1 and J usage is TRBJ2-4, with 12 bases fitting TRBD2. Germline CDR1 reads MNHNS; CDR2 reads SASEGT. V dropped 6 bases and J dropped 7; count of bases not matched to a gene: 7. This CDR3 contains 15 residues.

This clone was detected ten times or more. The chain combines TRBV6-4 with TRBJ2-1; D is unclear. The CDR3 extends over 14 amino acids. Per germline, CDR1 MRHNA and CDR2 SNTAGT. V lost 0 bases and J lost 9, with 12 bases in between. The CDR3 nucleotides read TGTGCCAGCAGTGACTCTTTCGAGGTGGGTGAGCAGTTCTTC. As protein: CASSDSFEVGEQFF.

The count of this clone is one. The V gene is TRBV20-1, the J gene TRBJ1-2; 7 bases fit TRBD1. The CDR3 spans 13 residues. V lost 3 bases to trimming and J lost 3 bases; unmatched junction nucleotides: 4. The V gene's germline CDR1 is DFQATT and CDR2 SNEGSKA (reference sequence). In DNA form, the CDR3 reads TGCAGTGCTAGCCCCGACAGGGACTATGGCTACACCTTC. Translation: CSASPDRDYGYTF.

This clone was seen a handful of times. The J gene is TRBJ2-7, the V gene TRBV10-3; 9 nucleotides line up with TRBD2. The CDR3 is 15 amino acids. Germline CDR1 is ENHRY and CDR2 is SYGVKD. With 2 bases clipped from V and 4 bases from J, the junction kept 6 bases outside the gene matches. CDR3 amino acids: CAISEEAGGRYEQYF. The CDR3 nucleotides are TGTGCCATCAGTGAGGAGGCGGGAGGGAGGTACGAGCAGTACTTC.

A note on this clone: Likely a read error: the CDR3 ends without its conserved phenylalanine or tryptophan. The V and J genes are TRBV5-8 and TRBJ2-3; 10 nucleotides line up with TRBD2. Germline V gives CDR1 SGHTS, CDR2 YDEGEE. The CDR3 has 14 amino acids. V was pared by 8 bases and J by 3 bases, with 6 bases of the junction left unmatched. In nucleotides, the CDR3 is TGTGCCAGTCTAGCGGGAGTTCGTACAGATACGCAGTATTCT. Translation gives CASLAGVRTDTQYS.

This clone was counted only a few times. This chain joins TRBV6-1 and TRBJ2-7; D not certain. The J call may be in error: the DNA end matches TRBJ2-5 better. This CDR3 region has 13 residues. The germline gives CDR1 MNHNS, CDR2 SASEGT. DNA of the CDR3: TGTGCCAGCAGTACTATCGGACAAGAGACCCAGTACTTC. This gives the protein CASSTIGQETQYF.

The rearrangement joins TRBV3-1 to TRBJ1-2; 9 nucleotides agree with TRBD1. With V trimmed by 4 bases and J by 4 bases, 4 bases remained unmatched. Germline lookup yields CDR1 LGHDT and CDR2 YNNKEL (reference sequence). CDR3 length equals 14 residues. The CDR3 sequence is CASSRDREFYGYTF. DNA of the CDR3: TGTGCCAGCAGCCGGGACAGGGAGTTCTATGGCTACACCTTC.

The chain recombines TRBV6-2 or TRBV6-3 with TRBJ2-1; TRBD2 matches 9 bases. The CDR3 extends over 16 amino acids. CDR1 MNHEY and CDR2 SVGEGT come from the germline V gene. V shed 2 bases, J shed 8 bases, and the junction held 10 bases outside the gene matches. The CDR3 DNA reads TGTGCCAGCAGTTACCCCCGGGGCGGGAGGGTGCATGAGCAGTTCTTC. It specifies CASSYPRGGRVHEQFF.

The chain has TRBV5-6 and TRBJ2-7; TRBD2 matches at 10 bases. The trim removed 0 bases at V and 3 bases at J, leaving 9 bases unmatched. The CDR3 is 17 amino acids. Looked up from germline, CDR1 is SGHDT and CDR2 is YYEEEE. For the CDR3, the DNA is TGTGCCAGCAGCTTGGATGGTCAGCGGGAGGGGTACTACGAGCAGTACGTC. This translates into CASSLDGQREGYYEQYV.